This TCR beta chain was identified during a study of cytomegalovirus exposure and HLA in healthy donors. In the study overall: In a later analysis, it was reported that the 90 to 150 validation repertoires had been produced on the same platform as the 670 or so repertoires belonging to the first cohort.

The CDR3 contains 15 residues. Germline V gene sequence: CDR1 SGHRS, CDR2 YFSETQ. After removal of 4 bases from V and 4 bases from J, the junction contained 5 bases not matched to a gene. General observations from the study: Specific recognition of CMV antigens was confirmed in vitro for three chains (all CMV-associated). Using the classifier, cytomegalovirus status was reportedly diagnosed with high specificity and sensitivity. TCR clusters originating in the first cohort tended to co-occur in the 100 to 150 validation repertoires, according to a later analysis.

Details on this clone: Its antigen is unknown.

Some clones are missing from TCRdb's copy, which holds only in-frame ones; the method was immunoSEQ multiplex PCR. Here the sample spans 200,000 to 250,000 clones, approximately 80% being singletons. The material sequenced was PBMCs. The chain couples TRBV5-1 to TRBJ2-2; TRBD1 aligns across 9 bases. This clonotype was obtained from a woman in her twenties or thirties in good health and CMV-seropositive. CDR3: CASSTGQGSTGELFF. The CDR3, as DNA: TGCGCCAGCAGCACGGGACAGGGAAGCACCGGGGAGCTGTTTTTT.